These T cell receptor beta chains were read from a single sample in a study of cytomegalovirus exposure and HLA in healthy donors. The repertoire was sequenced with immunoSEQ multiplex PCR; TCRdb's copy has only in-frame clones and lacks some. The sample contains approximately 90,000 clones, approximately 80% of which appear only once. What was sequenced was PBMCs. Receptors were obtained from a man younger than 45 in good health and CMV-seronegative. CDR3s include the opening cysteine and the closing phenylalanine or tryptophan. A D gene is named only where the DNA matches it firmly. Clone size is stated in some rows and not others, as once, few, many or a class when expanded.

D | size | J | V | CDR3 | DNA
- | - | TRBJ2-7 | TRBV6-6 | CASSYGHAGEQYF | TGTGCCAGCAGTTACGGGCACGCGGGCGAGCAGTACTTC
- | once | TRBJ1-6 | TRBV10-3 | CAIGRGASYNSPLHF | TGTGCCATCGGGAGGGGTGCGTCCTATAATTCACCCCTCCACTTT
- | - | TRBJ1-3 | TRBV11-2 | CASSWGWTASSGNTIYF | TGTGCCAGCAGCTGGGGCTGGACAGCGAGCTCTGGAAACACCATATATTTT
- | - | TRBJ2-6 | TRBV10-3 | CAISDSGRGRANVLTF | TGTGCCATCAGTGACTCGGGGCGCGGGAGGGCCAACGTCCTGACTTTC
TRBD1 | - | TRBJ2-6 | TRBV29-1 | CSVQGQGSSGANVLTF | TGCAGCGTTCAGGGACAGGGGAGCTCTGGGGCCAACGTCCTGACTTTC
- | - | TRBJ1-4 | TRBV18 | CASSPGPGDLEKLFF | TGTGCCAGCTCACCAGGGCCAGGGGATTTGGAAAAACTGTTTTTT
TRBD2 | - | TRBJ2-7 | TRBV7-2 | CASSLQRGDHEQYF | TGTGCCAGCAGCCTGCAGCGGGGGGACCACGAGCAGTACTTC
TRBD1 | - | TRBJ1-1 | TRBV5-1 | CASSLWTGVRSTEAFF | TGCGCCAGCAGCTTGTGGACAGGGGTGAGGAGCACTGAAGCTTTCTTT
TRBD1 | - | TRBJ2-7 | TRBV7-6 | CASSSDRVGEQYF | TGTGCCAGCAGCTCCGACAGGGTTGGCGAGCAGTACTTC
- | - | TRBJ1-4 | TRBV7-2 | CASSISDRRGEKLFF | TGTGCCAGCAGCATTTCAGACCGGAGGGGAGAAAAACTGTTTTTT
TRBD2 | - | TRBJ2-7 | TRBV28 | CASSSGREGHTDTYEQYF | TGTGCCAGCAGTTCGGGGCGGGAGGGCCATACCGATACCTACGAGCAGTACTTC
- | - | TRBJ2-7 | TRBV28 | CASSLSGVSYEQYF | TGTGCCAGCAGTTTATCCGGGGTCTCCTACGAGCAGTACTTC
TRBD1 | - | TRBJ1-1 | TRBV5-4 | CASSFMDRGHTEAFF | TGTGCCAGCAGCTTTATGGACAGGGGGCACACTGAAGCTTTCTTT
TRBD1 | few | TRBJ2-1 | TRBV27 | CASSLGTGAVYEQFF | TGTGCCAGCAGTCTCGGGACAGGGGCTGTCTATGAGCAGTTCTTC
- | - | TRBJ2-7 | TRBV5-1 | CASSLAGSPYEQYF | TGCGCCAGCAGCTTGGCGGGTTCTCCCTACGAGCAGTACTTC
TRBD2 | - | TRBJ2-1 | TRBV4-2 | CASSQDLLGGGVSRSNEQFF | TGTGCCAGCAGCCAAGATCTATTGGGCGGGGGGGTTTCTCGGAGTAATGAGCAGTTCTTC
- | - | TRBJ2-1 | TRBV19 | CASSMSNEQFF | TGTGCCAGTAGTATGTCGAATGAGCAGTTCTTC
TRBD1 | - | TRBJ1-3 | TRBV5-1 | CASSPDRVGNTIYF | TGCGCCAGCAGCCCCGACAGGGTTGGAAACACCATATATTTT
- | - | TRBJ1-1 | TRBV6-6 | CASSPDRQATEAFF | TGTGCCAGCAGTCCGGACCGACAGGCCACTGAAGCTTTCTTT
TRBD2 | - | TRBJ2-5 | TRBV9 | CASSVSGGVTETQYF | TGTGCCAGCAGCGTTAGCGGGGGGGTTACCGAGACCCAGTACTTC
TRBD2 | - | TRBJ2-7 | TRBV6-5 | CASSYSAGAVYEQYF | TGTGCCAGCAGTTATAGTGCGGGAGCTGTCTACGAGCAGTACTTC
- | - | TRBJ2-7 | TRBV28 | CASNPGSSYEQYF | TGTGCCAGCAATCCGGGAAGCTCCTACGAGCAGTACTTC
TRBD2 | - | TRBJ2-7 | TRBV13 | CASSFSGSYEQYF | TGTGCCAGCAGCTTTAGCGGGAGCTACGAGCAGTACTTC
- | - | TRBJ2-5 | TRBV7-9 | CSSSLASDSETQYF | TGTTCCAGCAGCTTAGCATCGGACTCGGAGACCCAGTACTTC
TRBD1 | - | TRBJ1-2 | TRBV6-5 | CASRLDRGGGYTF | TGTGCCAGCAGACTCGACAGGGGGGGCGGCTACACCTTC
TRBD1 | - | TRBJ1-5 | TRBV28 | CASSLGQGANQPQHF | TGTGCCAGCAGCCTAGGACAGGGGGCCAATCAGCCCCAGCATTTT
TRBD1 | - | TRBJ1-1 | TRBV27 | CASARTGEDTEAFF | TGTGCCAGCGCCAGGACAGGGGAGGACACTGAAGCTTTCTTC
- | - | TRBJ1-1 | TRBV6-4 | CASSTGMNTEAFF | TGTGCCAGCAGTACAGGGATGAACACTGAAGCTTTCTTT
TRBD2 | - | TRBJ2-7 | TRBV2 | CASSEAFGVAGFYEQYF | TGTGCCAGCAGTGAAGCTTTCGGAGTAGCGGGGTTTTACGAGCAGTACTTC
- | - | TRBJ1-2 | TRBV7-2 | CASSLAPTAHYGYTF | TGTGCCAGCAGCTTAGCCCCGACAGCGCACTATGGCTACACCTTC
TRBD2 | - | TRBJ2-1 | TRBV10-2 | CASSERGLAGGRNEQFF | TGCGCCAGCAGTGAGAGGGGACTAGCGGGAGGTCGGAATGAGCAGTTCTTC
- | - | TRBJ2-3 | TRBV27 | CASSSRGGWTDTQYF | TGTGCCAGCAGTTCCAGAGGAGGGTGGACAGATACGCAGTATTTT
TRBD1 | - | TRBJ2-5 | TRBV5-1 | CASSLIGTGSPYQETQYF | TGCGCCAGCAGCTTGATCGGGACAGGTTCCCCGTACCAAGAGACCCAGTACTTC
- | - | TRBJ1-5 | TRBV18 | CASSPPEYSGGQPQHF | TGTGCCAGCTCACCGCCCGAATACAGCGGGGGTCAGCCCCAGCATTTT
- | - | TRBJ1-4 | TRBV7-6 | CASSLWQNRNEKLFF | TGTGCCAGCAGCCTCTGGCAAAACCGAAATGAAAAACTGTTTTTT
TRBD1 | - | TRBJ1-2 | TRBV27 | CASSLSKTGGQDYGYTF | TGTGCCAGCAGTTTATCGAAAACAGGGGGCCAGGACTATGGCTACACCTTC
- | - | TRBJ2-3 | TRBV28 | CASSSTGVREDTQYF | TGTGCCAGCAGTTCTACAGGTGTCCGCGAAGATACGCAGTATTTT
- | - | TRBJ1-1 | TRBV6-5 | CASSYSGVMNTEAFF | TGTGCCAGCAGTTACTCAGGGGTCATGAACACTGAAGCTTTCTTT
TRBD1 | - | TRBJ1-2 | TRBV15 | CATSKGQGATNYGYTF | TGTGCCACCAGCAAGGGACAGGGGGCAACTAACTATGGCTACACCTTC
TRBD2 | - | TRBJ2-3 | TRBV27 | CASSLTRLAGSTDTQYF | TGTGCCAGCAGCCTTACCCGACTAGCGGGAAGCACAGATACGCAGTATTTT
TRBD2 | - | TRBJ2-1 | TRBV7-2 | CASSYARSGRFLNEQFF | TGTGCCAGCAGCTACGCGCGTAGCGGGAGGTTTTTGAATGAGCAGTTCTTC
- | - | TRBJ2-7 | TRBV10-2 | CASKGSAGAYEQYF | TGCGCCAGCAAGGGTTCGGCAGGGGCCTACGAGCAGTACTTC
TRBD2 | - | TRBJ2-3 | TRBV28 | CASASGGAPTDTQYF | TGTGCCAGCGCCTCCGGGGGGGCCCCCACAGATACGCAGTATTTT
- | once | TRBJ2-7 | TRBV5-1 | CASSLGTYEQYF | TGCGCCAGCAGCCTAGGTACCTACGAGCAGTACTTC
- | - | TRBJ2-3 | TRBV14 | CASSRGLGDTQYF | TGTGCCAGCAGCCGGGGACTTGGAGATACGCAGTATTTT
TRBD2 | - | TRBJ2-5 | TRBV5-1 | CASTPGVLAGEETQYF | TGCGCCAGCACCCCTGGGGTGCTAGCGGGGGAAGAGACCCAGTACTTC
- | once | TRBJ1-4 | TRBV6-1 | CASSLQGFEKLFF | TGTGCCAGCAGCTTACAGGGTTTTGAAAAACTGTTTTTT
TRBD2 | - | TRBJ2-5 | TRBV2 | CASERGSQETQYF | TGTGCCAGCGAGCGGGGATCCCAAGAGACCCAGTACTTC
- | once | TRBJ2-1 | TRBV7-2 | CASSLEPDRYNEQFF | TGTGCCAGCAGCTTAGAACCTGACAGGTACAATGAGCAGTTCTTC
- | - | TRBJ2-7 | TRBV5-1 | CASSSYRSYEQYF | TGCGCCAGCAGCTCCTACAGGTCCTACGAGCAGTACTTC
- | - | TRBJ1-1 | TRBV7-9 | CAGSLTHQGLSNTEAFF | TGTGCCGGCAGCTTAACTCACCAGGGGTTATCGAACACTGAAGCTTTCTTT
TRBD1 | - | TRBJ1-1 | TRBV9 | CASSVGDRGNLGAFF | TGTGCCAGCAGCGTAGGGGACAGGGGGAATTTAGGAGCTTTCTTT
- | - | TRBJ1-6 | TRBV2 | CASSEAPTGSSYNSPLHF | TGTGCCAGCAGTGAAGCCCCGACCGGGAGCTCCTATAATTCACCCCTCCACTTT
TRBD1 | few | TRBJ1-1 | TRBV5-1 | CASSLGTGVNTEAFF | TGCGCCAGCAGCTTGGGGACAGGGGTTAACACTGAAGCTTTCTTT
- | - | TRBJ1-5 | TRBV30 | CAWSGSDNQPQHF | TGTGCCTGGAGTGGGAGTGACAATCAGCCCCAGCATTTT
TRBD2 | - | TRBJ2-1 | TRBV7-6 | CASSSLRLAENNKQFF | TGTGCCAGCAGCTCACTAAGACTAGCAGAGAACAATAAGCAGTTCTTC
TRBD1 | - | TRBJ1-1 | TRBV2 | CASSDRGLKNKAFF | TGTGCCAGCAGCGACAGGGGGCTAAAAAATAAAGCTTTCTTT
TRBD1 | - | TRBJ2-7 | TRBV5-1 | CASSRGRAFSYEQYF | TGCGCCAGCAGCAGGGGGCGGGCATTCTCCTACGAGCAGTACTTC
TRBD1 | once | TRBJ1-1 | TRBV7-9 | CASSPGQMNTEAFF | TGTGCCAGCAGCCCGGGACAGATGAACACTGAAGCTTTCTTT